Below, 21 T cell receptor beta chains from the same sample are listed, as sequenced in a study of T cell repertoires in cytomegalovirus infection. TCRdb itself ran the reads through MiXCR, one entry per CDR3 protein. The profile shows roughly 140,000 distinct CDR3 sequences, about 25% of them singletons. Sequenced input: PBMCs. These receptors came from a human donor in good health (CMV status not recorded). Some clones in this sample may be carry-over from other donors' samples.

There are a few counts of this clonotype. V gene TRBV5-1 combines with J gene TRBJ2-1; D gene uncertain. Trimming pared 0 bases from V and 7 bases from J, leaving 11 bases between. The germline V gene encodes CDR1 SGHRS and CDR2 YFSETQ. The CDR3 is made up of 14 amino acids. CDR3 bases: TGCGCCAGCAGCTTGGGGTTAGAAAGGAATGAGCAGTTCTTC. Translation: CASSLGLERNEQFF.

The chain recombines TRBV2 with TRBJ1-1, with D possibly being TRBD1 (5 bases). CDR3 length: 15 residues. V dropped 7 bases and J dropped 1 base, with 16 bases sitting between them. Per the germline V gene, CDR1 is SNHLY and CDR2 is FYNNEI. As DNA, the CDR3 is TGTGCCAGCACCCTGAATGGGGGAAGGAACACTGAAGCTTTCTTT. Its protein is CASTLNGGRNTEAFF.

This clonotype was observed a handful of times. This chain connects TRBV28 to TRBJ1-2; D not resolved. V was clipped by 8 bases and J by 3 bases, with 25 bases between them. The CDR3 contains 17 residues. From germline, CDR1 is MDHEN and CDR2 SYDVKM. Written as DNA, the CDR3 is TGTGCCAGCTTGAGGGTTTCTGGCATAAAGGAAGACTATGGCTACACCTTC. It specifies CASLRVSGIKEDYGYTF.

This clonotype turned up a few times. The chain carries TRBV5-1 and TRBJ1-2, with 10 bases identical to TRBD1. Germline V gene lookup returns CDR1 SGHRS and CDR2 YFSETQ. V dropped 4 bases and J dropped 2; count of bases not matched to a gene: 8. The CDR3 sequence is 16 residues long. CDR3 in amino acids: CASSRSRDRGNYGYTF. CDR3 DNA sequence: TGCGCCAGCAGCCGGTCCCGGGACAGGGGAAACTATGGCTACACCTTC.

CDR3 residues: CASSPPGRNANTEAFF. In DNA, the CDR3 is TGTGCCAGCTCACCCCCCGGCCGCAATGCGAACACTGAAGCTTTCTTT. V is TRBV18 and J is TRBJ1-1; D call uncertain. The germline CDR1 and CDR2 sequences are KGHSH and LQKENI. V was clipped by 3 bases and J by 1 base, with 15 bases between them. The CDR3 runs 16 residues.

The table lists this clonotype with a few counts. V and J are TRBV28 and TRBJ1-3; maybe TRBD1 (5 bases). V lost 4 bases, J lost 2 bases, and 12 bases lay in between. Germline CDR1 reads MDHEN; CDR2 reads SYDVKM. The CDR3 loop spans 15 amino acids. The CDR3 region is CASSSDSFTGNTIYF. The CDR3 nucleotides are TGTGCCAGCAGTTCCGACAGTTTCACTGGAAACACCATATATTTT.

This clonotype was counted ten times or more. V is TRBV7-9 and J is TRBJ1-3; D is undetermined. V shed 5 bases and J shed 0 bases, with 11 bases lying between them. The germline CDR1 and CDR2 sequences are SEHNR and FQNEAQ (reference sequence). This CDR3 region has 15 residues. The CDR3 nucleotides are TGTGCCAGCAGCAATTTGGGGTACTCTGGAAACACCATATATTTT. Translating it yields CASSNLGYSGNTIYF.

This clonotype was counted a few times. The gene calls are TRBV6-5 and TRBJ2-1; D might be TRBD2 (5 bases). Germline assignment: CDR1 MNHEY and CDR2 SVGAGI. CDR3 length equals 14 residues. The V gene lost 6 bases and the J gene lost 6 bases, with 15 bases spanning the gap. For the CDR3, the DNA is TGTGCCAGCAGCTCATTTAGGGAGAGCAATGAGCAGTTCTTC. As protein: CASSSFRESNEQFF.

The CDR3 DNA reads as TGTGCCAGCAGTTCCCCTGTTGAAAAACTGTTTTTT. It specifies CASSSPVEKLFF. This rearrangement joins TRBV28 to TRBJ1-4; no reliable D call. The V gene lost 4 bases and the J gene lost 7 bases, with 7 bases spanning the gap. This CDR3 contains 12 residues. The germline V gene has CDR1 MDHEN and CDR2 SYDVKM. The entire variable domain, with the rest obtained from reference TRBV28 and TRBJ1-4, is as follows: DVKVTQSSRYLVKRTGEKVFLECVQDMDHENMFWYRQDPGLGLRLIYFSYDVKMKEKGDIPEGYSVSREKKERFSLILESASTNQTSMYLCASSSPVEKLFFGSGTQLSVL.

This clonotype was seen only once. The V gene is TRBV6-2 or TRBV6-3, the J gene TRBJ2-7, with 7 bases that match TRBD2. The CDR3 has 17 amino acids. With V trimmed by 7 bases and J by 1 base, 16 bases remained unmatched. Per the germline V gene, CDR1 is MNHEY and CDR2 is SVGEGT. CDR3 loop: CASTSPSSGASSYEQYF. The CDR3 DNA sequence: TGTGCCAGCACCTCGCCCTCCAGCGGGGCTAGTTCCTACGAGCAGTACTTC.

In this sample, this clonotype turned up many times. The rearrangement links TRBV7-2 to TRBJ2-3; 11 positions match TRBD2. Losses at the gene ends were 4 bases for V and 4 bases for J; bases not matched to a gene: 4. CDR1 is SGHTA and CDR2 is FQGNSA in the germline V gene. The CDR3 has 15 residues. CDR3 region: CASSSSGRYADTQYF. The DNA for the CDR3 is TGTGCCAGCAGCTCTAGCGGGAGGTATGCAGATACGCAGTATTTT.

This rearrangement joins TRBV7-9 to TRBJ1-2; D unresolved. Per germline, CDR1 SEHNR and CDR2 FQNEAQ (reference sequence). Trimming took 5 bases from V and 2 from J, leaving 6 bases between them. CDR3 length: 12 residues. The CDR3 nucleotides are TGTGCCAGCAGCAGGGAGAACTATGGCTACACCTTC. Its translation: CASSRENYGYTF.

Remarks on this clonotype: This may be a read error: a much more frequent sequence differs by one nucleotide. The DNA for the CDR3 is TGTGCCAGCAGTCCACTAGCGGGGGGTTACAATGAGGAGTTCTTC. Its protein is CASSPLAGGYNEEFF. The chain carries TRBV7-3 and TRBJ2-1; TRBD2 matches 12 bases. This CDR3 is 15 amino acids long. CDR1 is SGHTA and CDR2 is FQGTGA in the germline V gene.

The table lists this clonotype with many counts. The V call is TRBV7-2, the J call TRBJ2-5; the D gene is possibly TRBD2 (5 bases). CDR3 length: 13 residues. Germline CDR1 and CDR2: SGHTA and FQGNSA. V gave up 8 bases and J gave up 5 bases, with 15 bases separating them. CDR3 coding DNA: TGTGCCAGCCGGGGTTACCGGGCGGAGACCCAGTACTTC. Its protein is CASRGYRAETQYF.

The chain combines TRBV9 with TRBJ2-7; 11 bases map to TRBD2. V trimming: 4 bases; J trimming: 7 bases; junction bases outside the gene matches: 10. The CDR3 sequence is 15 residues long. The germline V gene has CDR1 SGDLS and CDR2 YYNGEE. The CDR3 DNA sequence: TGTGCCAGCAGCCCTGCGGGACTAGCGGTGGGGGAGCAGTACTTC. Protein sequence: CASSPAGLAVGEQYF. Based on the CDR3 plus reference TRBV9 and TRBJ2-7, the full variable domain is DSGVTQTPKHLITATGQRVTLRCSPRSGDLSVYWYQQSLDQGLQFLIQYYNGEERAKGNILERFSAQQFPDLHSELNLSSLELGDSALYFCASSPAGLAVGEQYFGPGTRLTVT.

This clonotype has more than one count but fewer than ten. Compared with germline, one end of the junction differs, possibly owing to a read error. The chain is built from TRBV7-7 and TRBJ2-5, with 10 bases lining up with TRBD1. CDR1 is SSHAT and CDR2 is FNYEAQ in the germline V gene (reference sequence). This CDR3 contains 14 residues. CDR3 amino acids: CASSRTGGRETQYF. CDR3 nucleotide sequence: TGTGCTAGCAGCCGGACAGGGGGTCGAGAGACCCAGTACTTC. Full variable domain (outside the CDR3, taken from reference TRBV7-7 and TRBJ2-5): GAGVSQSPRYKVTKRGQDVTLRCDPISSHATLYWYQQALGQGPEFLTYFNYEAQPDKSGLPSDRFSAERPEGSISTLTIQRTEQRDSAMYRCASSRTGGRETQYFGPGTRLLVL.

This clonotype has ten or more counts. The chain is built from TRBV7-2 and TRBJ2-2; a weak D match, TRBD2 (5 bases). The CDR3 is made up of 15 amino acids. Trimming took off 3 bases at V and 0 bases at J, with 8 bases between the two ends. Germline CDR1 and CDR2: SGHTA and FQGNSA. Written as DNA, the CDR3 is TGTGCCAGCAGCTTTGAGGGCTCGAACACCGGGGAGCTGTTTTTT. Protein sequence: CASSFEGSNTGELFF.

This clonotype has a count of ten or more. The chain has TRBV5-6 and TRBJ1-1; D not resolved. The CDR3 loop spans 12 amino acids. Trimming shortened V by 2 bases and J by 10 bases, and 12 bases separated the two germline ends. Germline assignment: CDR1 SGHDT and CDR2 YYEEEE. The CDR3 protein is CASSLRGESAFF. The CDR3 DNA is TGTGCCAGCAGCTTAAGAGGTGAATCAGCTTTCTTT.

In the case of this clonotype: Since a much larger clone is just one base distant, this may be a read error. The rearrangement joins TRBV12-3 or TRBV12-4 to TRBJ1-1; perhaps TRBD1 as D (5 bases). The CDR3 contains 11 residues. DNA for the CDR3: TGTGTCAGCAGGGAAGGATCTGAAGCTTTCTTT. Residues: CVSREGSEAFF.

This clonotype was seen more than once but under ten times. The genes are TRBV6-2 or TRBV6-3 and TRBJ2-1; 9 bases are a match to TRBD1. Looked up from germline, CDR1 is MNHEY and CDR2 is SVGEGT. With V trimmed by 1 base and J by 7 bases, 2 bases remained unmatched. The CDR3 is 14 residues long. In DNA, the CDR3 is TGTGCCAGCAGTTACTTGGGACAGGGAAATGAGCAGTTCTTC. Amino acids: CASSYLGQGNEQFF.

This clonotype has a handful of counts. The chain uses TRBV11-3 and TRBJ2-2; unclear D gene. This CDR3 contains 14 residues. The V end was cut by 2 bases, the J end by 1 base, with 5 bases between. The V gene's germline CDR1 is SGHNT and CDR2 YENEEA. The CDR3 sequence: CASSLNRNTGELFF. The CDR3 coding sequence is TGTGCCAGCAGCTTAAACAGGAACACCGGGGAGCTGTTTTTT. The whole variable domain, filled in from reference TRBV11-3 and TRBJ2-2, reads EAGVVQSPRYKIIEKKQPVAFWCNPISGHNTLYWYLQNLGQGPELLIRYENEEAVDDSQLPKDRFSAERLKGVDSTLKIQPAELGDSAVYLCASSLNRNTGELFFGEGSRLTVL.